The clone carrying this TCR beta chain was observed many times. Antigen: not known. These data belong to a study of T cells in Graves' hyperthyroidism and ophthalmopathy. Study results and limitations: Appearing also in blood were most of the thyroid clonotypes expanded above 0.001.

Each diagnosis drew on symptoms, thyroxine, TRAb, thyroid ultrasound and orbital computed tomography findings. The ends lost 4 bases at V and 4 bases at J; junction bases unmatched: 11. The CDR3 has 17 residues. Germline-derived CDR1 and CDR2 are SGHTS and YDEGEE. RNA transcripts yielded amplified TCR beta CDR3 regions. The study used the HTBI primer set for a first-round RT-PCR of the TCR CDR3. TCRdb ran MiXCR on the multiplex PCR reads and lists one entry per CDR3 protein. The data hold 350,000 to 400,000 distinct CDR3 sequences, with over 11% observed a single time. The material sequenced was blood. The V gene is TRBV5-8, the J gene TRBJ2-1, with TRBD2 identical over 10 bases. This sequence originates from an older woman with Graves' hyperthyroidism. CDR3: CASSRGSSGSGYNEQFF. In nucleotides, the CDR3 is TGTGCCAGCAGCAGGGGCTCTAGCGGGAGTGGGTACAATGAGCAGTTCTTC.